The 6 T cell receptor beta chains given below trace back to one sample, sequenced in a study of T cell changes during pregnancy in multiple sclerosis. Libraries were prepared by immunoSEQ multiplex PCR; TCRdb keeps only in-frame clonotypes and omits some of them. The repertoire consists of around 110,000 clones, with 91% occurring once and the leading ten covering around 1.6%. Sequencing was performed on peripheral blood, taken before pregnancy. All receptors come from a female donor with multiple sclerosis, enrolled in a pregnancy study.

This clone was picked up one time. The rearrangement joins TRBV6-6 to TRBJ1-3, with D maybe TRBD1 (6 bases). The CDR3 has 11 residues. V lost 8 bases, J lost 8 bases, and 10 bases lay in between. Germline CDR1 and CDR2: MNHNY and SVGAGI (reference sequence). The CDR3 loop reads CASHRADTIYF. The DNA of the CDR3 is TGTGCCAGCCACAGGGCGGACACCATATATTTT.

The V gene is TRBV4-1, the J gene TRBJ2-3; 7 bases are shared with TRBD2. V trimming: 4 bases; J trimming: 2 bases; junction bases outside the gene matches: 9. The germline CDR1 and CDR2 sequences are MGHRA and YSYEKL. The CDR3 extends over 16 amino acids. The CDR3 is CASSPGWGGATDTQYF. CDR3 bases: TGCGCCAGCAGCCCGGGATGGGGGGGAGCCACAGATACGCAGTATTTT.

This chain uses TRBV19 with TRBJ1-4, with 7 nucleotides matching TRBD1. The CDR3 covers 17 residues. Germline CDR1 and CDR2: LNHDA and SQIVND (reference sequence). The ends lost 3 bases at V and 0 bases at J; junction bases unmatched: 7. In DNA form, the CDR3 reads TGTGCCAGTAGTATGATCCCGGGACAGCCAACTAATGAAAAACTGTTTTTT. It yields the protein CASSMIPGQPTNEKLFF.

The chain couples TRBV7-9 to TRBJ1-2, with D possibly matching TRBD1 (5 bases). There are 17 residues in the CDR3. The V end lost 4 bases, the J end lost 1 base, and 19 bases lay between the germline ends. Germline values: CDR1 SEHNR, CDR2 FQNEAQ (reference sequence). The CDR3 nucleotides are TGTGCCAGCAGCTCCGACGGGGGGAGGGCCTTTAACTATGGCTACACCTTC. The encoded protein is CASSSDGGRAFNYGYTF.

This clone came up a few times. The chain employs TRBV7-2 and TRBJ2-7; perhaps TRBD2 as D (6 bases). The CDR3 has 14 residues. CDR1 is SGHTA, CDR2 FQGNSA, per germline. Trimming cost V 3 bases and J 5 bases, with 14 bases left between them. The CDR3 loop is CASSFGGSFHEQYF. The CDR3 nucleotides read TGTGCCAGCAGCTTTGGAGGGAGCTTCCACGAGCAGTACTTC.

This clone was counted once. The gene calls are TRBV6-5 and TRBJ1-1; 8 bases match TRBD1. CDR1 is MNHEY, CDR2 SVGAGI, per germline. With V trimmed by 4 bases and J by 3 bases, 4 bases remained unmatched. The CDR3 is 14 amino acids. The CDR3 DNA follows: TGTGCCAGCAGTTCTGGACAGGGTCACACTGAAGCTTTCTTT. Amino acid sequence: CASSSGQGHTEAFF.